This entry lists 4 T cell receptor beta chains sequenced from one sample in a study of neoadjuvant nivolumab and ipilimumab in lung cancer. Profiled with immunoSEQ multiplex PCR; TCRdb holds only in-frame clones, not every one. The table has 10,000 or so clones, approximately 80% seen once. This sample comprised tumor tissue, obtained after neoadjuvant nivolumab, alone or with ipilimumab, at or shortly before surgery. Receptor source: an adult with non-small cell lung cancer.

This clone was seen a few times. V and J are TRBV2 and TRBJ2-3; the D is unclear. V gave up 0 bases and J gave up 4 bases, with 14 bases separating them. The CDR3 covers 16 residues. From germline, CDR1 is SNHLY and CDR2 FYNNEI. The CDR3 nucleotides are TGTGCCAGCAGTGAAGCCCTCCGTCCGACGCCAGATACGCAGTATTTT. Its translation: CASSEALRPTPDTQYF.

V usage is TRBV2 and J usage is TRBJ2-1; 11 bases map to TRBD2. V lost 2 bases to trimming and J lost 4 bases; unmatched junction nucleotides: 10. Germline values: CDR1 SNHLY, CDR2 FYNNEI. The CDR3 runs 18 residues. The CDR3 bases are TGTGCCAGCAGTGAAACGGAAGGGGGACTAGCGGTTTACAATGAGCAGTTCTTC. Translating gives CASSETEGGLAVYNEQFF.

V is TRBV7-9 and J is TRBJ2-7; TRBD1 agrees at 7 bases. The CDR3 consists of 15 residues. J gave up 1 base and V 4 bases, and 7 bases lay outside the gene matches. CDR1 and CDR2 from the germline V gene are SEHNR and FQNEAQ (reference sequence). The CDR3 region is CASSSPQGHSYEQYF. The DNA for the CDR3 is TGTGCCAGCAGCTCACCACAGGGGCATTCCTACGAGCAGTACTTC.

The V and J genes are TRBV9 and TRBJ2-2; 10 bases line up with TRBD2. The CDR3 covers 17 residues. From germline, CDR1 is SGDLS and CDR2 YYNGEE. V lost 1 base and J lost 6; bases outside the gene matches: 9. The CDR3 DNA reads TGTGCCAGCAGCGTACCCAGCGGGAGGGCCATCCCCGGGGAGCTGTTTTTT. Translating it yields CASSVPSGRAIPGELFF.